These 32 T cell receptor beta chains originate from one sample sequenced in a study of T cell responses to AZD1222 COVID-19 vaccine. The repertoire was sequenced with immunoSEQ multiplex PCR; TCRdb's copy has only in-frame clones and lacks some. The data hold over 85,000 clones, with about nine tenths observed a single time. Sequencing used peripheral blood, obtained 28 days after the second AZD1222 dose. All receptors derive from an adult who received the AZD1222 COVID-19 vaccine.

This sequence joins TRBV7-9 and TRBJ2-1; TRBD2 aligns across 7 bases. Germline values: CDR1 SEHNR, CDR2 FQNEAQ (reference sequence). Unmatched junction bases numbered 9, after V lost 3 bases and J lost 10 bases. This CDR3 contains 14 residues. The CDR3 reads CASSFPRLAGEQFF. The CDR3 DNA is TGTGCCAGCAGCTTCCCACGACTAGCTGGAGAGCAGTTCTTC.

The rearrangement uses TRBV24-1 and TRBJ2-3; D remains ambiguous. The CDR3 totals 12 residues. Trimming took off 0 bases at V and 6 bases at J, with 3 bases between the two ends. Germline V gives CDR1 KGHDR, CDR2 SFDVKD. CDR3 in amino acids: CATSDLMDTQYF. CDR3 nucleotides: TGTGCCACCAGTGATTTGATGGATACGCAGTATTTT.

This sequence joins TRBV5-4 and TRBJ2-3, with 9 bases fitting TRBD1. With V trimmed by 4 bases and J by 5 bases, 8 bases remained unmatched. Germline-derived CDR1 and CDR2 are SGHNT and YYREEE (reference sequence). The CDR3 covers 15 residues. DNA for the CDR3: TGTGCCAGCAGCAGCGCACAGGGGGCGTTAGATACGCAGTATTTT. Protein sequence: CASSSAQGALDTQYF.

This rearrangement joins TRBV7-2 to TRBJ1-4; 7 bases match TRBD1. Unmatched junction bases numbered 9, after V lost 6 bases and J lost 5 bases. There are 15 residues in the CDR3. Germline V gene sequence: CDR1 SGHTA, CDR2 FQGNSA. CDR3 region: CASRPDREENEKLFF. CDR3 DNA sequence: TGTGCCAGCAGACCCGACAGGGAGGAAAATGAAAAACTGTTTTTT.

The V call is TRBV29-1, the J call TRBJ2-7; the D gene is possibly TRBD2 (5 bases). V lost 7 bases to trimming and J lost 3 bases, with 10 bases between them. The V gene's germline CDR1 is SQVTM and CDR2 ANQGSEA. The CDR3 has 11 amino acids. The CDR3 region is CSARGFYEQYF. CDR3 DNA: TGCAGCGCTCGGGGTTTCTACGAGCAGTACTTC.

The gene calls are TRBV10-3 and TRBJ2-5; D gene uncertain. The ends were cut back, 3 bases at V and 5 bases at J, with 7 bases in the middle. Germline V lookup: CDR1 ENHRY, CDR2 SYGVKD. The length of the CDR3 is 12 residues. The CDR3 region has the DNA TGTGCCATCAGTGACAGGCGGGAGACCCAGTACTTC. This codes for CAISDRRETQYF.

The rearrangement links TRBV7-9 to TRBJ1-1; a possible D gene is TRBD1 (6 bases). Trimming took 7 bases from V and 1 from J, leaving 16 bases between them. This CDR3 region has 15 residues. CDR1 is SEHNR, CDR2 FQNEAQ, per germline (reference sequence). The CDR3 loop is CASTLRGGANTEAFF. The CDR3 DNA follows: TGTGCCAGCACCTTGAGGGGGGGAGCGAACACTGAAGCTTTCTTT.

J is TRBJ2-3 and V is TRBV5-6, with D hard to call. Germline lookup yields CDR1 SGHDT and CDR2 YYEEEE. This CDR3 spans 15 amino acids. Trimming took off 0 bases at V and 1 base at J, with 9 bases between the two ends. The DNA for the CDR3 is TGTGCCAGCAGCTTGGAAGTCTACCGCACAGATACGCAGTATTTT. It encodes CASSLEVYRTDTQYF.

The V call is TRBV7-8, the J call TRBJ1-5; D uncertain. The length of the CDR3 is 15 residues. CDR1 and CDR2 (germline): SGHVS, FQNEAQ. Trimming stripped 1 base from V and 4 bases from J, with 11 bases between. The CDR3 DNA sequence: TGTGCCAGCAGCTTAGAAGGTACTTCGAATCAGCCCCAGCATTTT. It is translated as CASSLEGTSNQPQHF.

The V call is TRBV4-1, the J call TRBJ2-7, with 8 bases lining up with TRBD1. The germline V gene has CDR1 MGHRA and CDR2 YSYEKL. The junction had 7 bases not matched to a gene; V was cut back by 4 bases and J by 5 bases. The CDR3 contains 14 residues. CDR3 in DNA: TGCGCCAGCAGCCCCGGACAGGGCTGGGACGAGCAGTACTTC. This encodes CASSPGQGWDEQYF.

This chain uses TRBV28 with TRBJ2-7, with 7 bases matching TRBD2. The CDR3 totals 15 residues. Germline V lookup: CDR1 MDHEN, CDR2 SYDVKM. V was pared by 8 bases and J by 4 bases, with 14 bases of the junction left unmatched. Written as DNA, the CDR3 is TGTGCCAGCCAAACGGGAGGAACCTCACGGTACGAGCAGTACTTC. Its translation: CASQTGGTSRYEQYF.

With respect to this clone: Different DNA sequences within this sample yield the same CDR3. The V gene is TRBV4-3, the J gene TRBJ2-2, with D unresolved. CDR3 size: 13 residues. V dropped 1 base and J dropped 4 bases, with 4 bases sitting between them. From germline, CDR1 is LGHNA and CDR2 YSLEER. The CDR3 loop reads CASSQGGTGELFF. The CDR3 region has the DNA TGCGCCAGCAGCCAAGGGGGCACCGGGGAGCTGTTTTTT.

This chain joins TRBV6-2 or TRBV6-3 and TRBJ1-1, with D hard to call. Germline CDR1 reads MNHEY; CDR2 reads SVGEGT. CDR3 length equals 12 residues. Trimming took off 2 bases at V and 8 bases at J, with 9 bases between the two ends. The chain's CDR3 is CASSYAGSEAFF. DNA for the CDR3: TGTGCCAGCAGTTACGCGGGGTCGGAAGCTTTCTTT.

This chain joins TRBV24-1 and TRBJ2-1; TRBD2 agrees at 8 bases. In germline, CDR1 is KGHDR, CDR2 SFDVKD. Losses at the gene ends were 4 bases for V and 8 bases for J; bases not matched to a gene: 12. The CDR3 loop spans 16 amino acids. CDR3 amino acids: CATSDLAGGEIHEQFF. In DNA form, the CDR3 reads TGTGCCACCAGTGACCTAGCCGGGGGGGAAATCCATGAGCAGTTCTTC.

The chain combines TRBV10-3 with TRBJ1-5, with a tentative D call TRBD1 (5 bases). V was trimmed by 3 bases and J by 0 bases, leaving 12 bases between them. This CDR3 is built from 16 residues. The germline CDR1 and CDR2 sequences are ENHRY and SYGVKD. The CDR3: CAISEGTRYSNQPQHF. The CDR3 region has the DNA TGTGCCATCAGTGAAGGGACCAGGTATAGCAATCAGCCCCAGCATTTT.

V gene TRBV7-2 combines with J gene TRBJ1-5, with D unclear. The CDR3 sequence is 13 residues long. Trimming removed 5 bases from V and 3 bases from J, with 8 bases in between. Germline V gives CDR1 SGHTA, CDR2 FQGNSA. This CDR3 reads CASSSTFNQPQHF. CDR3 coding DNA: TGTGCCAGCAGCAGCACCTTCAATCAGCCCCAGCATTTT.

This sequence joins TRBV2 and TRBJ1-6; D unclear. CDR1 and CDR2 from the germline V gene are SNHLY and FYNNEI. This CDR3 is 15 amino acids long. The germline V and J ends were trimmed by 4 bases and 0 bases, with 7 bases remaining between them. The CDR3 is CASSGGSSYNSPLHF. The CDR3 bases are TGTGCCAGCAGTGGAGGCAGCTCCTATAATTCACCCCTCCACTTT.

The J gene is TRBJ2-7, the V gene TRBV10-3, with a weak D call TRBD1 (6 bases). Germline values: CDR1 ENHRY, CDR2 SYGVKD. Trimming removed 0 bases at V and 6 bases at J, with 12 bases between. The CDR3 extends over 14 amino acids. The CDR3 here is CAISESLQGGEQYF. DNA for the CDR3: TGTGCCATCAGTGAGTCTTTACAGGGTGGCGAGCAGTACTTC.

The chain carries TRBV19 and TRBJ1-2; 10 bases map to TRBD1. The CDR3 totals 15 residues. Germline CDR1 is LNHDA and CDR2 is SQIVND (reference sequence). V lost 5 bases, J lost 7 bases, and 10 bases stayed unmatched. This chain's CDR3 is CASSPGQGFGGGYTF. CDR3 in DNA: TGTGCCAGTAGTCCGGGACAGGGGTTCGGTGGTGGCTACACCTTC.

V is TRBV10-2 and J is TRBJ2-1, with a possible D match to TRBD2 (5 bases). CDR3 length: 12 amino acids. V lost 4 bases to trimming and J lost 8 bases, with 9 bases between them. In germline, CDR1 is WSHSY, CDR2 SAAADI. CDR3 nucleotides: TGCGCCAGCAGTGGAAGCGGCGATGAGCAGTTCTTC. Translating gives CASSGSGDEQFF.

The V gene is TRBV7-9, the J gene TRBJ2-6; no clear D. CDR3 length: 16 residues. The germline V gene has CDR1 SEHNR and CDR2 FQNEAQ (reference sequence). The germline V and J ends were trimmed by 1 base and 4 bases, with 11 bases remaining between them. CDR3 coding DNA: TGTGCCAGCAGCTTAGGGGTTTCGGCCGGGGCCAACGTCCTGACTTTC. Translating gives CASSLGVSAGANVLTF.

The chain is built from TRBV6-2 or TRBV6-3 and TRBJ1-2; D unresolved. The CDR3 is 12 residues long. Looked up from germline, CDR1 is MNHEY and CDR2 is SVGEGT. V was pared by 8 bases and J by 0 bases, with 7 bases between. Here the CDR3 reads CASRRPNYGYTF. In nucleotides, the CDR3 is TGTGCCAGCCGCCGGCCTAACTATGGCTACACCTTC.

The chain joins TRBV25-1 to TRBJ2-3; D unresolved. This CDR3 spans 14 amino acids. The ends were cut back, 1 base at V and 2 bases at J, with 7 bases in the middle. In germline, CDR1 is MGHDK, CDR2 SYGVNS. The DNA for the CDR3 is TGTGCCAGCAGTGAATGGGCAGACACAGATACGCAGTATTTT. Translating gives CASSEWADTDTQYF.

The genes are TRBV5-8 and TRBJ2-4, with D unresolved. Germline lookup yields CDR1 SGHTS and CDR2 YDEGEE. Trimming removed 3 bases from V and 0 bases from J, with 10 bases in between. The CDR3 has 15 residues. CDR3 region: CASSYLAVAKNIQYF. CDR3 nucleotides: TGTGCCAGCAGCTATCTGGCGGTAGCCAAAAACATTCAGTACTTC.

This clone occurred a few times. The chain links TRBV7-2 to TRBJ1-2, with D possibly TRBD1 on 6 matching bases. The CDR3 is 14 amino acids. CDR1 SGHTA and CDR2 FQGNSA come from the germline V gene. V was shortened by 7 bases and J by 3 bases, with 15 bases between the two germline ends. The CDR3 coding sequence is TGTGCCAGCACACAGGCGAGGGGGGACTATGGCTACACCTTC. As protein: CASTQARGDYGYTF.

This clone qualifies as medium-sized (0.01 to 0.1%). This rearrangement joins TRBV9 to TRBJ2-1; D is unclear. From germline, CDR1 is SGDLS and CDR2 YYNGEE. The CDR3 runs to 14 residues. V lost 0 bases, J lost 5 bases, and 9 bases lay in between. The CDR3 protein is CASSVARFNNEQFF. As DNA, the CDR3 is TGTGCCAGCAGCGTAGCAAGATTTAACAATGAGCAGTTCTTC. The variable domain in full, completed from reference TRBV9 and TRBJ2-1, reads DSGVTQTPKHLITATGQRVTLRCSPRSGDLSVYWYQQSLDQGLQFLIQYYNGEERAKGNILERFSAQQFPDLHSELNLSSLELGDSALYFCASSVARFNNEQFFGPGTRLTVL.

The DNA for the CDR3 is TGTGCCAGCAGTTCCTTTGGACGGAAGCTCTATGGCTACACCTTC. It encodes CASSSFGRKLYGYTF. The chain joins TRBV27 to TRBJ1-2; D not resolved. The length of the CDR3 is 15 residues. Germline CDR1 reads MNHEY; CDR2 reads SMNVEV (reference sequence). Trimming removed 4 bases from V and 4 bases from J, with 16 bases in between.

The rearrangement uses TRBV9 and TRBJ1-3, with D possibly being TRBD1 (5 bases). Germline CDR1 reads SGDLS; CDR2 reads YYNGEE. The CDR3 is 16 residues long. Trimming pared 5 bases from V and 3 bases from J, leaving 18 bases between. The CDR3 protein is CASSPHEGLVGNTIYF. The CDR3 nucleotides read TGTGCCAGCAGTCCCCATGAGGGGCTAGTTGGAAACACCATATATTTT. The entire variable domain, with the rest obtained from reference TRBV9 and TRBJ1-3, is as follows: DSGVTQTPKHLITATGQRVTLRCSPRSGDLSVYWYQQSLDQGLQFLIQYYNGEERAKGNILERFSAQQFPDLHSELNLSSLELGDSALYFCASSPHEGLVGNTIYFGEGSWLTVV.

This clone was detected only a few times. This chain links TRBV7-2 with TRBJ1-6; D remains unclear. V lost 5 bases, J lost 2 bases, and 22 bases lay in between. Germline V gene lookup returns CDR1 SGHTA and CDR2 FQGNSA. The CDR3 loop spans 19 amino acids. CDR3 sequence reads: CASSDLGPAESTYNSPLHF. In DNA, the CDR3 is TGTGCCAGCAGCGATTTAGGGCCCGCTGAATCCACCTATAATTCACCCCTCCACTTT.

V usage is TRBV18 and J usage is TRBJ2-7; D gene uncertain. Trimming pared 3 bases from V and 0 bases from J, leaving 15 bases between. Germline V CDR1 and CDR2: KGHSH, LQKENI. The CDR3 loop spans 16 amino acids. The CDR3 loop reads CASSPNPPDSSYEQYF. The CDR3, as DNA: TGTGCCAGCTCACCGAATCCGCCGGATAGCTCCTACGAGCAGTACTTC.

This chain uses TRBV9 with TRBJ2-5, with 10 bases matching TRBD1. Germline loops: CDR1 SGDLS, CDR2 YYNGEE. The length of the CDR3 is 14 residues. V lost 4 bases and J lost 5; bases outside the gene matches: 5. The CDR3 reads CASSPGQGDETQYF. The CDR3 DNA reads TGTGCCAGCAGCCCCGGACAGGGGGACGAGACCCAGTACTTC.

CDR3 bases: TGTGCCTTGACTAGCGGGCCAAACACCGGGGAGCTGTTTTTT. Translation gives CALTSGPNTGELFF. The gene calls are TRBV30 and TRBJ2-2; 10 positions match TRBD2. The germline V gene encodes CDR1 GTSNPN and CDR2 SVGIG (reference sequence). Germline trimming cut 7 bases from V and 2 bases from J; bases unmatched to any gene: 4. The CDR3 runs to 14 residues.